This TCR beta chain originates from a study of immune heterogeneity within non-small cell lung tumors. In this sample, this clonotype is medium-sized. V lost 6 bases, J lost 6 bases, and 8 bases stayed unmatched. The CDR3 runs 15 residues. Per germline, CDR1 SNHLY and CDR2 FYNNEI. Template material for each sample was about 560 ng of bulk tumor genomic DNA. Collection of several biopsies per primary tumor, spaced far apart, took place during surgery. It was patients with untreated, newly diagnosed non-small cell lung cancer who underwent curative surgery. CDR3 of TCR beta was amplified by multiplex PCR that used 32 V and 13 J primers. One entry per CDR3 protein results from TCRdb running MiXCR on the multiplex PCR reads. The sample holds roughly 13,000 distinct CDR3 sequences, about 23% seen once.

This TCR came from a man in his fifties or sixties with non-small cell lung cancer. The chain links TRBV2 to TRBJ2-2, with TRBD1 matching 9 bases. The sample was lung tumor tissue. The CDR3 is CASRMGTGRAGELFF. In DNA, the CDR3 is TGTGCCAGCAGGATGGGGACAGGGAGGGCCGGGGAGCTGTTTTTT.